This TCR beta chain was captured by sequencing in a study of post-analysis software for immune sequencing data (dated by TCRdb to 2015 to 2017). Looking at the study overall: Disease courses on record covered relapsing-remitting, secondary progressive and progressive-relapsing multiple sclerosis, though some patients had no subtype annotation. The multiple sclerosis patient repertoires were compared with 11 previously published healthy control repertoires from donors aged about 6 to 28 years. A subset of samples was prepared in parallel using single-end sample barcoding, then pooled and co-amplified after Illumina adapter ligation.

This clonotype was seen a handful of times. Its antigen is still unknown. No much larger clonotype is one base removed from it; base qualities were not supplied. Beyond this particular receptor, the publication reports: Direct clustering with F measure showed strong co-clustering of samples prepared in the same batch, prompting a batch-effect correction. The control group was slightly older than the multiple sclerosis patient group. Roughly 5 TRBV segments, including TRBV5-6, TRBV5-1 and TRBV20-1, were significantly more frequent in patients than controls. Compared with controls, multiple sclerosis patients had significantly lower normalized Chao1 diversity, a finding suggesting substantial peripheral T-cell clonal expansion.

Compared with germline, V lacks 5 bases and J lacks 6 bases; bases without a gene match: 10. Via the germline V gene (reference sequence), CDR1 is SEHNR and CDR2 FQNEAQ. From its cysteine to its phenylalanine, the CDR3 spans 16 amino acids. The DNA shown is the 48-base CDR3, in frame from base 1. TCR beta repertoires were profiled from peripheral blood of roughly 13 young patients with multiple sclerosis to demonstrate the VDJtools post-analysis software. Multiple sclerosis patients were children and adolescents aged 6 to 15 years. Libraries came from PCR. The instrument given in TCRdb is Illumina HiSeq 2500. Unique molecular identifiers were incorporated into TCR beta cDNA libraries to reduce PCR and sequencing biases. Roughly 500,000 cDNA molecules were obtained for every 1 to 10 million input T cells, so each molecule roughly corresponded to one T cell. Patient libraries were prepared and sequenced with the same protocol used for the earlier healthy control dataset. Samples belonging to the same batch were prepared together, multiplexed and sequenced on a shared HiSeq lane. Regarding the original processing steps: MIGEC handled the raw barcoded reads, throwing out single-read molecular identifier groups before consensus assembly and CDR3 extraction. VDJtools was used for post-analysis of the clonotype tables, and diversity was normalized by down-sampling every dataset to the size of the smallest sample. To correct batch-related cross-sample contamination, repertoire overlap clustering matched CDR3 amino acid sequences but not nucleotide sequences. The public reads were reanalyzed by TCRdb: fastp trimming at Q25, MiXCR alignment, in-frame beta chains only. For every CDR3 protein sequence, its rows merge into one entry that carries the most common genes and DNA. The V and J calls here are based on TCRdb, not the publication. The sample has 600,000 to 750,000 distinct CDR3 sequences on record, roughly three fifths of them singletons. The top ten clonotypes cover roughly 10% of the sample.

The source is a girl aged 2-10 years with multiple sclerosis. The V gene is TRBV7-9 and the J gene is TRBJ2-3; 11 central bases correspond to TRBD2. The sample taken for sequencing was blood. The base sequence is TGTGCCAGCAGCCCGACTAGCGGGGCTGAGTGGGATACGCAGTATTTT. This yields the protein CASSPTSGAEWDTQYF.